Listed below are T cell receptor beta chains from one sample, sequenced in a study of cytomegalovirus exposure and HLA in healthy donors. Only in-frame clones appear in the TCRdb table, and some are missing; sequencing was by immunoSEQ multiplex PCR. This sample has approximately 110,000 clones, with about 83% found just once. Sequences were obtained from PBMCs. Every receptor here comes from a man between 18 and 35 years old in good health and CMV-seronegative. CDR3s leave out the opening cysteine and the closing phenylalanine or tryptophan. The listing skips clone size in some rows; elsewhere it reads once, few, many or a size class.

CDR3 protein	CDR3 length	clone size	V gene
SVEVRQGSYEQY	12	once	TRBV29-1
ASSIAGRLETQY	12	NA	TRBV19
ATSGTAWTEAF	11	NA	TRBV6-1
AISESWGGEEAF	12	NA	TRBV10-3
ASSLAEGNEQF	11	NA	TRBV7-2
ASSVDEPTGIRNTIY	15	NA	TRBV9
ASSRLAGGGKNEQF	14	NA	TRBV5-1
ASSPGAQTDQPQH	13	NA	TRBV21-1
ASSHRRSSYNEQF	13	NA	TRBV7-7
SGKGQTNTEAF	11	NA	TRBV29-1
ASRLNRYSNQPQH	13	NA	TRBV11-2
ASRRRTSGQETQY	13	NA	TRBV2
ASSPGQGLESNQPQH	15	NA	TRBV18
ASSFELEYWYEQY	13	once	TRBV27
ASRLVPSYNEQF	12	once	TRBV28
ASSSTRPPSGISYNEQF	17	NA	TRBV7-2
ASSSGQGKNIQY	12	NA	TRBV7-2
ASSDITSGSDTQY	13	NA	TRBV6-1
ASSETGPFSGNTIY	14	NA	TRBV28
ASSDRANQPQH	11	few	TRBV6-5
ASSLGETRATDTQY	14	NA	TRBV7-9
ASSPRGLAGGGTDTQY	16	NA	TRBV7-2
ASRSLRAF	8	NA	TRBV6-6
ASSQDLGQGVASGSQTQY	18	NA	TRBV4-2
ASSQDRRTSAGQY	13	NA	TRBV4-3
ASSESVATPYNEQF	14	few	TRBV6-1
ASSLNPPTRSSYNEQF	16	NA	TRBV13
ASSQEPDRVRYEGYT	15	NA	TRBV4-2
ATSRDLAGLYGYT	13	NA	TRBV15
ASSLRGLNEQF	11	NA	TRBV13
ARSNRGQDNYGYT	13	NA	TRBV5-3
ASRPTGTGGYQPQH	14	NA	TRBV2
ASSEGFRGSEETQY	14	NA	TRBV6-1
ASSLAGDRQDTQY	13	NA	TRBV5-6
ASSIGHLEAF	10	few	TRBV5-6
ASSPRGGAPKNIQY	14	NA	TRBV5-4
ASSLVGGDYGYT	12	NA	TRBV11-2
ASSRNPSPQGVHGYT	15	NA	TRBV6-4
ASSLSPGTSGREQY	14	NA	TRBV27
AWSPLDRRTNEQF	13	NA	TRBV30
ATNRDRDTHSNQPQH	15	few	TRBV19